The 27 T cell receptor beta chains given below trace back to one sample, sequenced in a study of T cells in Graves' hyperthyroidism and ophthalmopathy. Researchers amplified the TCR beta CDR3 regions from RNA transcripts. An initial round of RT-PCR targeting the TCR CDR3 relied on the HTBI primer set. TCRdb itself ran the multiplex PCR reads through MiXCR, one entry per CDR3 protein. The sample yields under 400,000 distinct CDR3 sequences, 25% seen once. Sequencing input: blood. The origin of the receptors is a man aged 45-65 years with Graves' hyperthyroidism.

The gene calls are TRBV6-1 and TRBJ1-5; 9 bases are a match to TRBD1. This CDR3 has 16 amino acids. V shed 1 base and J 3 bases; nucleotides not matched to a gene: 4. Germline V CDR1 and CDR2: MNHNS, SASEGT. Written as DNA, the CDR3 is TGTGCCAGCAGTGAAGAGGGGACAGGGCCCAATCAGCCCCAGCATTTT. This gives the protein CASSEEGTGPNQPQHF.

This clonotype was counted a few times. The chain couples TRBV6-5 to TRBJ2-3; 7 bases are shared with TRBD2. The CDR3 runs 17 residues. CDR1 MNHEY and CDR2 SVGAGI come from the germline V gene. Trimming removed 2 bases from V and 2 bases from J; junction bases left unmatched: 10. The CDR3 reads CASSYGLLARLTDTQYF. CDR3 nucleotide sequence: TGTGCCAGCAGTTACGGCTTACTAGCGCGCCTCACAGATACGCAGTATTTT.

This clonotype was detected only a few times. This chain links TRBV27 with TRBJ2-5, with D perhaps matching TRBD1 (5 bases). Looked up from germline, CDR1 is MNHEY and CDR2 is SMNVEV (reference sequence). Trimming shortened V by 0 bases and J by 4 bases, and 12 bases separated the two germline ends. There are 15 residues in the CDR3. CDR3 sequence (DNA): TGTGCCAGCAGTTTATCGGCCAGGGTTTTAGAGACCCAGTACTTC. Amino acids: CASSLSARVLETQYF.

This clonotype has at least ten counts. V gene TRBV28 combines with J gene TRBJ1-6, with no clear D. Germline V gene lookup returns CDR1 MDHEN and CDR2 SYDVKM. The CDR3 contains 13 residues. V lost 3 bases and J lost 7, with 7 bases in between. The CDR3, as DNA: TGTGCCAGCAGTTTCCGTCAGAATTCACCCCTCCACTTT. Its translation: CASSFRQNSPLHF.

This clonotype was seen a few times. The chain recombines TRBV5-5 with TRBJ2-3, with 7 bases matching TRBD1. The CDR3 sequence is 14 residues long. V lost 1 base to trimming and J lost 8 bases; unmatched junction nucleotides: 7. The germline gives CDR1 SGHKS, CDR2 YYEKEE (reference sequence). CDR3 region: CASSLSTGAGTQYF. The CDR3 nucleotides read TGTGCCAGCAGCTTGTCCACAGGGGCGGGTACGCAGTATTTT. Full variable domain (outside the CDR3, taken from reference TRBV5-5 and TRBJ2-3): DAGVTQSPTHLIKTRGQQVTLRCSPISGHKSVSWYQQVLGQGPQFIFQYYEKEERGRGNFPDRFSARQFPNYSSELNVNALLLGDSALYLCASSLSTGAGTQYFGPGTRLTVL.

This chain links TRBV14 with TRBJ2-1; no reliable D call. Germline CDR1 is SGHDN and CDR2 is FVKESK. The CDR3 is made up of 14 amino acids. Trimming cost V 0 bases and J 8 bases, with 11 bases left between them. The CDR3 region has the DNA TGTGCCAGCAGCCAAGATGTCGGAGCAGATGAGCAGTTCTTC. Protein sequence: CASSQDVGADEQFF.

This clonotype appeared many times. The J gene is TRBJ2-7, the V gene TRBV6-6; 7 bases align to TRBD1. V lost 2 bases to trimming and J lost 2 bases; unmatched junction nucleotides: 3. Germline V gene sequence: CDR1 MNHNY, CDR2 SVGAGI (reference sequence). The CDR3 contains 14 residues. The CDR3 DNA is TGTGCCAGCAGTTACGGCCAGGGGGCCTACGAGCAGTACTTC. Translating it yields CASSYGQGAYEQYF.

This clonotype has a count of ten or more. The chain links TRBV20-1 to TRBJ2-7, with 12 bases identical to TRBD2. This CDR3 is 13 amino acids long. V lost 6 bases, J lost 3 bases, and 3 bases stayed unmatched. Germline CDR1 is DFQATT and CDR2 is SNEGSKA (reference sequence). This CDR3 reads CSARLAGVYEQYF. DNA of the CDR3: TGCAGTGCAAGACTAGCGGGAGTCTACGAGCAGTACTTC.

This clonotype was found many times. The chain employs TRBV2 and TRBJ2-7; 12 nucleotides match TRBD2. This CDR3 region has 14 residues. The J segment lost 3 bases and the V segment lost 5 bases, leaving 2 bases of the junction unmatched. Germline CDR1 and CDR2: SNHLY and FYNNEI. DNA of the CDR3: TGTGCCAGCAGTTCGACTAGCGGGGGCTACGAGCAGTACTTC. Translation gives CASSSTSGGYEQYF. Using reference TRBV2 and TRBJ2-7 for the parts outside the CDR3, the full variable domain is EPEVTQTPSHQVTQMGQEVILRCVPISNHLYFYWYRQILGQKVEFLVSFYNNEISEKSEIFDDQFSVERPDGSNFTLKIRSTKLEDSAMYFCASSSTSGGYEQYFGPGTRLTVT.

This clonotype was recorded a few times. This CDR3 is CASSLRDRGSEQYF. The CDR3 nucleotides read TGCGCCAGCAGCCTCCGGGACAGGGGTTCCGAGCAGTACTTC. The gene calls are TRBV5-1 and TRBJ2-7; 10 nucleotides agree with TRBD1. The V segment lost 4 bases and the J segment 6 bases; nucleotides outside the gene matches: 7. Germline CDR1 reads SGHRS; CDR2 reads YFSETQ. The CDR3 has 14 amino acids.

This clonotype has a count of ten or more. This chain links TRBV28 with TRBJ2-1; the D is unclear. The CDR3 loop spans 12 amino acids. In germline, CDR1 is MDHEN, CDR2 SYDVKM. Trimming took off 5 bases at V and 5 bases at J, with 7 bases between the two ends. CDR3 sequence reads: CASSPGDNEQFF. For the CDR3, the DNA is TGTGCCAGCAGTCCCGGAGACAATGAGCAGTTCTTC.

Concerning this clonotype itself: Germline and junction disagree at one end, which may indicate a read error. The rearrangement uses TRBV7-8 and TRBJ2-3, with TRBD2 as a possible D gene (6 bases). Germline CDR1 reads SGHVS; CDR2 reads FQNEAQ. The CDR3 consists of 13 residues. The CDR3 DNA is TGTGTCAGCAGAGTAGCGGGCACAGATACGCAGTATTTT. Translated: CVSRVAGTDTQYF.

This clonotype was picked up a small number of times. This chain joins TRBV18 and TRBJ1-2; D not resolved. V was shortened by 2 bases and J by 8 bases, with 15 bases between the two germline ends. The CDR3 runs 14 residues. Germline V gives CDR1 KGHSH, CDR2 LQKENI. This CDR3 reads CASSPTPGASGYTF. The CDR3 DNA sequence: TGTGCCAGCTCACCAACACCGGGAGCCAGCGGCTACACCTTC.

This clonotype came up many times. DNA for the CDR3: TGTGCCAGCAGCTTAGGCCTGGGTCTTAGCACAGATACGCAGTATTTT. It codes for CASSLGLGLSTDTQYF. The V and J genes are TRBV13 and TRBJ2-3; no clear D. Trimming pared 0 bases from V and 0 bases from J, leaving 10 bases between. From germline, CDR1 is PRHDT and CDR2 FYEKMQ (reference sequence). This CDR3 is built from 16 residues.

This chain joins TRBV12-3 or TRBV12-4 and TRBJ1-5, with D unclear. With 3 bases removed from V and 9 bases from J, the gap between germline ends came to 6 bases. This CDR3 contains 11 residues. CDR3 protein: CASSFEGPQHF. Written as DNA, the CDR3 is TGTGCCAGCAGTTTTGAAGGGCCCCAGCATTTT.

This clonotype occurred a few times. The CDR3 DNA follows: TGTGCCAGCAGTTACGGACTAGGGGTTGGGGAGCTGTTTTTT. It yields the protein CASSYGLGVGELFF. The rearrangement links TRBV27 to TRBJ2-2, with 7 bases that match TRBD2. With 4 bases clipped from V and 8 bases from J, the junction kept 7 bases outside the gene matches. The CDR3 covers 14 residues. From germline, CDR1 is MNHEY and CDR2 SMNVEV (reference sequence).

V gene TRBV6-1 combines with J gene TRBJ1-2; weak D call: TRBD1 (5 bases). The CDR3 has 16 amino acids. Trimming took 5 bases from V and 3 from J, leaving 19 bases between them. Germline CDR1 and CDR2: MNHNS and SASEGT. DNA of the CDR3: TGTGCCAGCAGTTACCCAAGCGTAGGAGGGGACTATGGCTACACCTTC. Its protein product is CASSYPSVGGDYGYTF.

The chain employs TRBV6-1 and TRBJ2-1; D is tentatively TRBD1 or TRBD2 (5 bases each). This CDR3 spans 15 amino acids. V lost 4 bases and J lost 0, with 10 bases in between. Per germline, CDR1 MNHNS and CDR2 SASEGT. As DNA, the CDR3 is TGTGCCAGCAGTGCCGAGGGGAGCTCCTACAATGAGCAGTTCTTC. It yields the protein CASSAEGSSYNEQFF.

This clonotype appeared many times. DNA for the CDR3: TGTGCCAGCAGCTTTTTGATTGAGACTGAAGCTTTCTTT. Its protein product is CASSFLIETEAFF. The chain employs TRBV11-2 and TRBJ1-1; no firm D call. The CDR3 is 13 amino acids. With 3 bases removed from V and 5 bases from J, the gap between germline ends came to 10 bases. CDR1 and CDR2 from the germline V gene are SGHAT and FQNNGV.

This clonotype has just one count. The chain is built from TRBV19 and TRBJ1-6, with 8 bases lining up with TRBD1. The germline V gene encodes CDR1 LNHDA and CDR2 SQIVND (reference sequence). The CDR3 is made up of 14 amino acids. V trimming: 6 bases; J trimming: 9 bases; junction bases outside the gene matches: 7. In nucleotides, the CDR3 is TGTGCCAGTAGCACGGACAGGGTTAGTTCACCCCTCCACTTT. This gives the protein CASSTDRVSSPLHF.

In its sample, this clonotype was seen a few times. The J gene is TRBJ2-7, the V gene TRBV2; D gene ambiguous. Germline-derived CDR1 and CDR2 are SNHLY and FYNNEI. Trimming shortened V by 2 bases and J by 4 bases, and 12 bases separated the two germline ends. CDR3 size: 14 residues. CDR3 DNA: TGTGCCAGCAGTGAATGGCTCGCCTCATACGAGCAGTACTTC. Translating gives CASSEWLASYEQYF.

There are a few counts of this clonotype. The genes are TRBV5-1 and TRBJ2-5; TRBD1 matches 7 bases. This CDR3 is 15 amino acids long. Looked up from germline, CDR1 is SGHRS and CDR2 is YFSETQ. V gave up 4 bases and J gave up 5 bases; unmatched junction bases: 11. CDR3 coding DNA: TGCGCCAGCAGCCTTGATGAGGGGGCTAGGGAGACCCAGTACTTC. This encodes CASSLDEGARETQYF.

This CDR3 is CASSRGGTGITEAFF. DNA of the CDR3: TGTGCCAGCAGCCGGGGGGGGACAGGGATCACTGAAGCTTTCTTT. The V gene is TRBV9, the J gene TRBJ1-1; 9 bases match TRBD1. V lost 4 bases to trimming and J lost 4 bases; unmatched junction nucleotides: 8. Germline CDR1 is SGDLS and CDR2 is YYNGEE. This CDR3 has 15 amino acids.

This clonotype was seen many times. The CDR3 DNA reads as TGTGCCAGCAGTGAAGGGGTAGCGAAGGCGGGGACCCAGTACTTC. This sequence encodes CASSEGVAKAGTQYF. This chain uses TRBV2 with TRBJ2-5; TRBD2 might be the D (5 bases). The CDR3 covers 15 residues. CDR1 and CDR2 (germline): SNHLY, FYNNEI. Trimming took off 1 base at V and 7 bases at J, with 16 bases between the two ends. The whole variable domain, remainder taken from reference TRBV2 and TRBJ2-5, is EPEVTQTPSHQVTQMGQEVILRCVPISNHLYFYWYRQILGQKVEFLVSFYNNEISEKSEIFDDQFSVERPDGSNFTLKIRSTKLEDSAMYFCASSEGVAKAGTQYFGPGTRLLVL.

This clonotype was observed a single time. The rearrangement joins TRBV5-6 to TRBJ1-4; the D is unclear. Trimming removed 4 bases at V and 9 bases at J, with 19 bases between. Germline CDR1 and CDR2: SGHDT and YYEEEE. The CDR3 has 15 residues. CDR3 sequence: CASSPPRGESKKLFF. Here the CDR3 DNA reads TGTGCCAGCAGCCCTCCCCGGGGAGAAAGTAAAAAACTGTTTTTT.

The chain is built from TRBV3-1 and TRBJ2-2; 10 positions agree with TRBD1. The CDR3 consists of 18 residues. V lost 4 bases and J lost 1; bases outside the gene matches: 9. Germline CDR1 and CDR2: LGHDT and YNNKEL (reference sequence). CDR3 amino acids: CASSPLRTGGQNTGELFF. The CDR3 DNA reads TGTGCCAGCAGCCCCCTTAGGACAGGGGGTCAGAACACCGGGGAGCTGTTTTTT. Complete variable domain (other parts from reference TRBV3-1 and TRBJ2-2): DTAVSQTPKYLVTQMGNDKSIKCEQNLGHDTMYWYKQDSKKFLKIMFSYNNKELIINETVPNRFSPKSPDKAHLNLHINSLELGDSAVYFCASSPLRTGGQNTGELFFGEGSRLTVL.

This clonotype was seen a single time. V gene TRBV19 combines with J gene TRBJ2-7; 12 bases fit TRBD2. Looked up from germline, CDR1 is LNHDA and CDR2 is SQIVND (reference sequence). Trimming removed 6 bases from V and 9 bases from J; junction bases left unmatched: 3. The CDR3 is made up of 12 amino acids. CDR3 region: CASRLAGGPQYF. The CDR3 region has the DNA TGTGCCAGTAGGCTAGCGGGAGGGCCGCAGTACTTC.